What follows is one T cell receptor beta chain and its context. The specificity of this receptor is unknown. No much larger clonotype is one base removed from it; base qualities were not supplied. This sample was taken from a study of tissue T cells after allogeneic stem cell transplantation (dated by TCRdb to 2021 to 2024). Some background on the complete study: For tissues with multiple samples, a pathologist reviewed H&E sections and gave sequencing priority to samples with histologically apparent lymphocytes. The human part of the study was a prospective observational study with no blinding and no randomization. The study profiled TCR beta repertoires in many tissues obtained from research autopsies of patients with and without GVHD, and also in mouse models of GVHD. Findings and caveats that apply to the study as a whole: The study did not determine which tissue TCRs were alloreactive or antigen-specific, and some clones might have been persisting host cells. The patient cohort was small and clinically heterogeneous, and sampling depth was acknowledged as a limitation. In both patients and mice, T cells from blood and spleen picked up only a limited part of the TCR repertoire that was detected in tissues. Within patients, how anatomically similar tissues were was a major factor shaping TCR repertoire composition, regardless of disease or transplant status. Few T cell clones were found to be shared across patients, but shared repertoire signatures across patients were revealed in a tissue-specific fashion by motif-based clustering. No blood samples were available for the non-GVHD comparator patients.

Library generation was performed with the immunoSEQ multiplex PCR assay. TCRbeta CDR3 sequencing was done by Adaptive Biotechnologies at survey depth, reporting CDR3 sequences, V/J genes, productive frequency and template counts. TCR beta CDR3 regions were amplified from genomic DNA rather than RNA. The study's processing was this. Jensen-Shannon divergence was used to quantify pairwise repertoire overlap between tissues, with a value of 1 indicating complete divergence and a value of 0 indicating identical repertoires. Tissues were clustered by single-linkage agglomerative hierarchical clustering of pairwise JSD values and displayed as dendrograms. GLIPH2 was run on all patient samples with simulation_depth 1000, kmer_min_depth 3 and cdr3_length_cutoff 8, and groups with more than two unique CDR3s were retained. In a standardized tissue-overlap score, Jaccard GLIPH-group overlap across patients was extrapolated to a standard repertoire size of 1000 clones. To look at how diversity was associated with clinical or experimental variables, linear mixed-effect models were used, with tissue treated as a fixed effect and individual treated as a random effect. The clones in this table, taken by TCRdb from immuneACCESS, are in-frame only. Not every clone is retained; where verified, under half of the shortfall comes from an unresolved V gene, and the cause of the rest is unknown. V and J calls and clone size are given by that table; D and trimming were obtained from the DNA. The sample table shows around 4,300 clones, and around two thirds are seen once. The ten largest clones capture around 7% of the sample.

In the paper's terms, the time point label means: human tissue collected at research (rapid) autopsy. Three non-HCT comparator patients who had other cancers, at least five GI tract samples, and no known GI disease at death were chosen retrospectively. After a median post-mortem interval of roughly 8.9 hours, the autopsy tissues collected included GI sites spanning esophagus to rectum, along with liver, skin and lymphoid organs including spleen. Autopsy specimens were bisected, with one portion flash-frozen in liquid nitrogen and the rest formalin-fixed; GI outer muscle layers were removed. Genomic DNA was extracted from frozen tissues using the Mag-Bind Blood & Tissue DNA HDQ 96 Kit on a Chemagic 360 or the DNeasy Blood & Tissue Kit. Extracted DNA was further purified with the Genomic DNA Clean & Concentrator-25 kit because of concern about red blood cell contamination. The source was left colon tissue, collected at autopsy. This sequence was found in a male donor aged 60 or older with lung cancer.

The CDR3 corresponds to CASSSPQGGPVQYF. The nucleotides read TGTGCCAGCAGCTCCCCGCAGGGGGGACCAGTGCAGTACTTC. Here the chain combines TRBV7-6 and TRBJ2-7; the best D guess is TRBD1, with 7 bases matching. From its cysteine to its phenylalanine, the CDR3 spans 14 amino acids. The DNA shown is the 42-base CDR3, in frame from base 1. V is clipped by 4 bases and J by 9 bases, and the sequence between their germline boundaries is 19 bases long. The CDR1 and CDR2 encoded by the germline V gene are SGHVS and FNYEAQ.